The 9 T cell receptor beta chains given below trace back to one sample, sequenced in a study of breast tumors, draining lymph nodes, adjacent tissues. One entry per CDR3 protein, called by TCRdb with MiXCR from the multiplex PCR reads. The table shows 85,000 to 130,000 distinct CDR3 sequences, with 20% to 25% occurring only once. The lymph nodes were axillary draining lymph nodes from breast cancer patients. Sequencing used axillary lymph node tissue. Receptor source: a female donor with breast cancer. Some clones in this sample may be carry-over from other donors' samples.

Worth noting for this clonotype: Being one base from a much bigger clone, this may be a read error. The chain has TRBV7-2 and TRBJ1-2, with 7 bases lining up with TRBD1. The CDR3 is 13 residues long. The ends lost 6 bases at V and 4 bases at J; junction bases unmatched: 5. Per the germline V gene, CDR1 is SGHTA and CDR2 is FQGNSA. The CDR3 is CASRHRGPYGYTF. In nucleotides, the CDR3 is TGTGCCAGCAGGCACAGGGGTCCCTATGGCTACACCTTC.

This clonotype was seen a handful of times. The chain is built from TRBV19 and TRBJ2-6; TRBD1 matches at 7 bases. The CDR3 has 15 amino acids. Germline V gene sequence: CDR1 LNHDA, CDR2 SQIVND (reference sequence). V dropped 4 bases and J dropped 3; count of bases not matched to a gene: 3. The CDR3 is CASSTTGSGANVLTF. In DNA form, the CDR3 reads TGTGCCAGTAGTACGACAGGGAGTGGGGCCAACGTCCTGACTTTC.

This clonotype was counted only a few times. The chain couples TRBV19 to TRBJ1-3, with D hard to call. The CDR3 runs to 14 residues. The V end lost 7 bases, the J end lost 0 bases, and 10 bases lay between the germline ends. The V gene's germline CDR1 is LNHDA and CDR2 SQIVND (reference sequence). Written as DNA, the CDR3 is TGTGCCAGTACCCCAAATTACTCTGGAAACACCATATATTTT. The encoded protein is CASTPNYSGNTIYF.

Ten or more counts support this clonotype. V is TRBV7-4 and J is TRBJ2-3; 13 bases align to TRBD2. Germline CDR1 reads SGHVT; CDR2 reads SQSDAQ. This CDR3 has 19 residues. Trimming at V came to 3 bases and at J to 6 bases, leaving 15 bases not matched to a gene. The CDR3 DNA is TGTGCCAGCAGCTTGGTCGAGACTAGCGGGGGGCCCTCCAAGGATACGCAGTATTTT. Amino acids: CASSLVETSGGPSKDTQYF.

This clonotype was observed many times. The chain couples TRBV11-2 to TRBJ2-5; possibly TRBD2 for D (5 bases). The germline gives CDR1 SGHAT, CDR2 FQNNGV. Trimming shortened V by 5 bases and J by 5 bases, and 21 bases separated the two germline ends. CDR3 length: 16 residues. DNA of the CDR3: TGTGCCAGCAGCCTCAGTTTGACGGGGTGGCGGGAGACCCAGTACTTC. It encodes CASSLSLTGWRETQYF.

This clonotype was recorded at least ten times. The rearrangement joins TRBV20-1 to TRBJ2-2; 8 positions match TRBD2. Germline V gene lookup returns CDR1 DFQATT and CDR2 SNEGSKA (reference sequence). V lost 3 bases and J lost 5; bases outside the gene matches: 5. CDR3 size: 14 residues. CDR3 nucleotides: TGCAGTGCTAGGGGCGGGGGGCGGACCGGGGAGCTGTTTTTT. This sequence encodes CSARGGGRTGELFF.

The gene calls are TRBV6-5 and TRBJ2-2; tentative D call: TRBD2 (7 bases). The germline V gene encodes CDR1 MNHEY and CDR2 SVGAGI. This CDR3 has 16 amino acids. V lost 8 bases and J 3 bases, leaving 19 bases between the germline ends. CDR3 loop: CASRRGAGEDTGELFF. Here the CDR3 DNA reads TGTGCCAGCCGACGGGGGGCAGGGGAGGACACCGGGGAGCTGTTTTTT.

This clonotype was seen more than once but under ten times. The chain has TRBV11-2 and TRBJ2-2, with D unresolved. The CDR3 has 16 residues. The V gene's germline CDR1 is SGHAT and CDR2 FQNNGV. Trimming removed 1 base at V and 6 bases at J, with 15 bases between. The CDR3 sequence is CASSLGSLEDPGELFF. CDR3 DNA sequence: TGTGCCAGCAGCTTAGGGTCCCTAGAAGACCCCGGGGAGCTGTTTTTT.

V usage is TRBV28 and J usage is TRBJ1-5; D ambiguous. Germline V gene sequence: CDR1 MDHEN, CDR2 SYDVKM. This CDR3 comprises 15 residues. With 1 base removed from V and 6 bases from J, the gap between germline ends came to 13 bases. Here the CDR3 reads CASSLSGEIGQPQHF. For the CDR3, the DNA is TGTGCCAGCAGTTTATCTGGGGAGATCGGTCAGCCCCAGCATTTT.